One and the same sample provided the 29 T cell receptor beta chains below, sequenced in a study of OX40 agonist ivuxolimab in advanced cancers. TCRdb keeps only in-frame clones here, not all; method: immunoSEQ multiplex PCR. The sample carries 60,000 or so clones, around 86% recorded once. This specimen consisted of CD4+ or CD8+ T cells sorted from blood, obtained in a trial of the OX40 agonist ivuxolimab. These receptor sequences come from an adult with an advanced solid tumor such as melanoma, head and neck, liver or kidney cancer.

The chain employs TRBV5-1 and TRBJ2-1; D remains unclear. V lost 0 bases and J lost 6, with 16 bases in between. Germline loops: CDR1 SGHRS, CDR2 YFSETQ. The CDR3 runs 16 residues. The CDR3 loop is CASSLAIFSNRNEQFF. CDR3 DNA: TGCGCCAGCAGCTTGGCGATCTTCTCGAATCGCAATGAGCAGTTCTTC.

The chain combines TRBV19 with TRBJ1-1; no reliable D call. V lost 5 bases to trimming and J lost 7 bases, with 14 bases between them. CDR3 length equals 13 residues. CDR1 is LNHDA and CDR2 is SQIVND in the germline V gene (reference sequence). The CDR3: CASSVTASIEAFF. CDR3 coding DNA: TGTGCCAGTAGTGTAACAGCCTCTATTGAAGCTTTCTTT.

This sequence joins TRBV23-1 and TRBJ1-1; D is unclear. TRBV23-1 is annotated as an ORF whose role is uncertain. V dropped 4 bases and J dropped 0 bases, with 12 bases sitting between them. The CDR3 consists of 15 residues. DNA of the CDR3: TGCGCCAGCAGTCGGGCAGGCGGAGTGAACACTGAAGCTTTCTTT. Its protein product is CASSRAGGVNTEAFF.

Only a few counts were recorded for this clone. J is TRBJ1-6 and V is TRBV7-2; D remains unclear. The CDR3 has 10 residues. Per germline, CDR1 SGHTA and CDR2 FQGNSA. The V and J ends lost 6 bases and 15 bases respectively, with 9 bases between them. The CDR3 reads CASRPSYLHF. DNA of the CDR3: TGTGCCAGCAGGCCCTCTTACCTCCACTTT.

The rearrangement uses TRBV7-2 and TRBJ2-1, with D maybe TRBD2 (6 bases). V lost 4 bases to trimming and J lost 9 bases, with 19 bases between them. The CDR3 length is 15 residues. Germline CDR1 and CDR2: SGHTA and FQGNSA. CDR3 sequence reads: CASSSALGGLREQFF. CDR3 sequence (DNA): TGTGCCAGCAGCTCGGCCCTCGGAGGGTTACGTGAGCAGTTCTTC.

The gene calls are TRBV4-2 and TRBJ1-2; D perhaps matches TRBD1 (6 bases). There are 22 residues in the CDR3. Germline values: CDR1 LGHNA, CDR2 YNFKEQ. Trimming pared 1 base from V and 0 bases from J, leaving 30 bases between. The CDR3 DNA is TGTGCCAGCAGCCAAGTCCTCGCTACCCCTGGACTGGGGGCAAATTCTAACTATGGCTACACCTTC. This gives the protein CASSQVLATPGLGANSNYGYTF.

The rearrangement uses TRBV2 and TRBJ2-3; D gene unclear. The germline V and J ends were trimmed by 7 bases and 5 bases, with 16 bases remaining between them. CDR1 is SNHLY and CDR2 is FYNNEI in the germline V gene. The CDR3 sequence is 14 residues long. The CDR3 bases are TGTGCCAGCAAGGAATCCGAAAGGAAAGATACGCAGTATTTT. It codes for CASKESERKDTQYF.

The chain employs TRBV6-5 and TRBJ2-5; 8 positions match TRBD2. From germline, CDR1 is MNHEY and CDR2 SVGAGI. The CDR3 is 14 amino acids. J was trimmed by 3 bases and V by 6 bases; bases with no gene match: 6. The CDR3 nucleotides are TGTGCCAGCAGAATCTCGGGACTAGAAGAGACCCAGTACTTC. Its protein product is CASRISGLEETQYF.

V is TRBV15 and J is TRBJ2-1; 12 bases are a match to TRBD2. Germline loops: CDR1 LNHNV, CDR2 YYDKDF (reference sequence). V trimming: 0 bases; J trimming: 7 bases; junction bases outside the gene matches: 4. The CDR3 sequence is 16 residues long. Here the CDR3 reads CATSREASGGANEQFF. The CDR3 nucleotides are TGTGCCACCAGCAGAGAAGCTAGCGGGGGGGCGAATGAGCAGTTCTTC.

The gene calls are TRBV28 and TRBJ1-4; possibly TRBD1 for D (6 bases). CDR1 and CDR2 (germline): MDHEN, SYDVKM. V gave up 7 bases and J gave up 4 bases, with 22 bases separating them. The CDR3 has 17 residues. CDR3 in amino acids: CASMGSSYGTNNEKLFF. CDR3 sequence (DNA): TGTGCCAGCATGGGGTCTTCGTACGGGACAAATAATGAAAAACTGTTTTTT.

This clone was seen a handful of times. This chain connects TRBV7-9 to TRBJ2-5, with TRBD1 as a possible D gene (6 bases). The CDR3 contains 14 residues. V lost 4 bases to trimming and J lost 5 bases, with 14 bases between them. From germline, CDR1 is SEHNR and CDR2 FQNEAQ (reference sequence). Here the CDR3 DNA reads TGTGCCAGCAGCTCTGGACAGATGGGGGAGACCCAGTACTTC. Its protein is CASSSGQMGETQYF.

This chain links TRBV5-1 with TRBJ1-3; TRBD1 agrees at 8 bases. V shed 3 bases, J shed 1 base, and the junction held 3 bases outside the gene matches. The length of the CDR3 is 15 residues. Looked up from germline, CDR1 is SGHRS and CDR2 is YFSETQ. DNA for the CDR3: TGCGCCAGCAGCTCCCGGACAGGGTCTGGAAACACCATATATTTT. It is translated as CASSSRTGSGNTIYF.

The chain links TRBV7-3 to TRBJ2-1, with 8 bases lining up with TRBD2. This CDR3 comprises 16 residues. Germline V gene sequence: CDR1 SGHTA, CDR2 FQGTGA. V dropped 5 bases and J dropped 0; count of bases not matched to a gene: 6. CDR3 bases: TGTGCCAGCAGCCCGATAGCGGGGAGCTCCTACAATGAGCAGTTCTTC. This encodes CASSPIAGSSYNEQFF.

V is TRBV5-4 and J is TRBJ1-6; weak D call: TRBD1 (5 bases). CDR3 length equals 15 residues. Germline assignment: CDR1 SGHNT and CDR2 YYREEE (reference sequence). Trimming took off 4 bases at V and 6 bases at J, with 14 bases between the two ends. CDR3 amino acids: CASSRDFKGNSPLHF. CDR3 DNA sequence: TGTGCCAGCAGCCGGGACTTTAAGGGTAATTCACCCCTCCACTTT.

This chain connects TRBV11-3 to TRBJ2-5, with no clear D. The germline gives CDR1 SGHNT, CDR2 YENEEA. This CDR3 region has 13 residues. Trimming left V 5 bases short and J 4 bases short, with 11 bases between. CDR3 sequence reads: CASSLHLVETQYF. As DNA, the CDR3 is TGTGCCAGCAGCCTTCACCTAGTAGAGACCCAGTACTTC.

The genes are TRBV6-5 and TRBJ2-5, with 10 positions matching TRBD2. The CDR3 is 15 residues long. V was pared by 2 bases and J by 5 bases, with 5 bases of the junction left unmatched. Germline V gene sequence: CDR1 MNHEY, CDR2 SVGAGI. CDR3: CASSYQLAGWETQYF. As DNA, the CDR3 is TGTGCCAGCAGTTACCAACTAGCGGGGTGGGAGACCCAGTACTTC.

The chain carries TRBV7-9 and TRBJ2-5; the D gene is possibly TRBD2 (6 bases). The DNA end is a closer match to TRBJ2-7, so the J assignment may be wrong. This CDR3 is 17 amino acids long. The germline V gene has CDR1 SEHNR and CDR2 FQNEAQ (reference sequence). The CDR3, as DNA: TGTGCCAGCAGCCGTTATGGGGGTCGTGGAGGGTTCAACGAGCAGTACTTC. The encoded protein is CASSRYGGRGGFNEQYF.

The chain is built from TRBV6-1 and TRBJ2-2; D uncertain. The germline V gene encodes CDR1 MNHNS and CDR2 SASEGT. V was pared by 3 bases and J by 2 bases, with 4 bases between. The CDR3 has 13 residues. CDR3: CASSEHNTGELFF. The CDR3 DNA follows: TGTGCCAGCAGTGAGCACAACACCGGGGAGCTGTTTTTT.

The chain's CDR3 is CASSFQQVIIGEQFF. CDR3 coding DNA: TGTGCCAGCAGTTTCCAGCAGGTCATAATCGGGGAGCAGTTCTTC. The V and J genes are TRBV28 and TRBJ2-1; D call uncertain. V lost 3 bases and J 10 bases, leaving 19 bases between the germline ends. The CDR3 loop spans 15 amino acids. Germline V gene lookup returns CDR1 MDHEN and CDR2 SYDVKM.

The V and J genes are TRBV7-3 and TRBJ2-7; D may be TRBD2 (6 bases). This CDR3 region has 12 residues. Germline CDR1 and CDR2: SGHTA and FQGTGA. Trimming took 10 bases from V and 5 from J, leaving 15 bases between them. CDR3 sequence: CANTSLPNEQYF. CDR3 bases: TGTGCCAACACTAGCCTGCCCAACGAGCAGTACTTC.

Written as DNA, the CDR3 is TGTGCCAGCTCACCGGACAGTTATGGCTACACCTTC. Its protein product is CASSPDSYGYTF. This chain links TRBV18 with TRBJ1-2; the D gene is possibly TRBD1 (6 bases). With 3 bases removed from V and 5 bases from J, the gap between germline ends came to 7 bases. Germline V gene lookup returns CDR1 KGHSH and CDR2 LQKENI. CDR3 length: 12 residues.

V usage is TRBV28 and J usage is TRBJ2-7; D call uncertain. The ends were cut back, 2 bases at V and 5 bases at J, with 4 bases in the middle. The CDR3 contains 11 residues. Germline CDR1 is MDHEN and CDR2 is SYDVKM. The CDR3 reads CASSLAHEQYF. CDR3 DNA: TGTGCCAGCAGTTTAGCCCACGAGCAGTACTTC. The full variable domain, completed using reference TRBV28 and TRBJ2-7, is DVKVTQSSRYLVKRTGEKVFLECVQDMDHENMFWYRQDPGLGLRLIYFSYDVKMKEKGDIPEGYSVSREKKERFSLILESASTNQTSMYLCASSLAHEQYFGPGTRLTVT.

A single count supports this clone. The rearrangement joins TRBV5-4 to TRBJ2-1; 9 positions agree with TRBD1. The CDR3 has 16 amino acids. Germline loops: CDR1 SGHNT, CDR2 YYREEE (reference sequence). V lost 4 bases and J lost 5; bases outside the gene matches: 10. The CDR3 region has the DNA TGTGCCAGCAGCCAAATTCCGGGACAGGGAAACAATGAGCAGTTCTTC. Translating gives CASSQIPGQGNNEQFF.

This clone appeared a few times. The germline gene is not matched at one end of the junction; a read error may be the cause. The gene calls are TRBV7-7 and TRBJ1-1, with 8 positions matching TRBD1. The CDR3 is 13 residues long. Per the germline V gene, CDR1 is SSHAT and CDR2 is FNYEAQ (reference sequence). CDR3 amino acids: CASSLDQGATAFF. In nucleotides, the CDR3 is TGTGCTAGCAGCTTAGATCAGGGGGCAACGGCTTTCTTT.

This clone was counted once. The rearrangement links TRBV19 to TRBJ1-5; weak D call: TRBD1 (6 bases). This CDR3 has 15 residues. Germline V gene sequence: CDR1 LNHDA, CDR2 SQIVND (reference sequence). V was clipped by 7 bases and J by 8 bases, with 21 bases between them. CDR3 sequence reads: CASKSGQGGGEPQHF. The DNA of the CDR3 is TGTGCCAGTAAAAGCGGGCAGGGAGGGGGAGAGCCCCAGCATTTT.

A note on this clone: A junction boundary mismatches the germline segment, possibly from a read error. The chain couples TRBV7-7 to TRBJ2-3; 8 bases are a match to TRBD1. The CDR3 sequence is 18 residues long. Germline CDR1 is SSHAT and CDR2 is FNYEAQ (reference sequence). The chain's CDR3 is CASSLGTGGQHGTDTQYF. CDR3 in DNA: TGTGCTAGCAGCCTCGGGACAGGCGGCCAACATGGCACAGATACGCAGTATTTT.

The rearrangement joins TRBV19 to TRBJ2-5; D gene unclear. The V end lost 0 bases, the J end lost 2 bases, and 7 bases lay between the germline ends. Germline loops: CDR1 LNHDA, CDR2 SQIVND (reference sequence). The CDR3 extends over 14 amino acids. The CDR3 region has the DNA TGTGCCAGTAGTATAGAGGGTCGACAAGAGACCCAGTACTTC. It encodes CASSIEGRQETQYF. Full variable domain (remainder filled in from reference TRBV19 and TRBJ2-5): DGGITQSPKYLFRKEGQNVTLSCEQNLNHDAMYWYRQDPGQGLRLIYYSQIVNDFQKGDIAEGYSVSREKKESFPLTVTSAQKNPTAFYLCASSIEGRQETQYFGPGTRLLVL.

The V gene is TRBV6-7, the J gene TRBJ2-7, with D perhaps TRBD1 (5 bases). TRBV6-7 is an ORF, with its function uncertain. The CDR3 has 12 amino acids. V lost 6 bases and J 4 bases, leaving 10 bases between the germline ends. CDR3 sequence (DNA): TGTGCCAGCAGGCCGACAGTTTACGAGCAGTACTTC. As protein: CASRPTVYEQYF.

The chain couples TRBV5-4 to TRBJ2-4; the D gene is possibly TRBD1 (6 bases). Trimming pared 4 bases from V and 4 bases from J, leaving 15 bases between. Germline V lookup: CDR1 SGHNT, CDR2 YYREEE (reference sequence). The length of the CDR3 is 15 residues. CDR3 protein: CASSISGQAKNIQYF. For the CDR3, the DNA is TGTGCCAGCAGCATATCGGGACAAGCAAAAAACATTCAGTACTTC.